Reported below is one TCR beta chain. The CDR3 runs 13 residues. The ends lost 0 bases at V and 8 bases at J; junction bases unmatched: 1. Germline V gene lookup returns CDR1 SGHVS and CDR2 FQNEAQ. Under the authors' procedure: Amplifying reference gene primers gave estimates of nucleated cell counts. The data were produced by immunoSEQ multiplex PCR, yet TCRdb's version contains in-frame clones alone and is incomplete. V and J calls and clone size follow that table, whereas D and trimming were derived from the DNA. This sample has approximately 160,000 clones, with roughly 88% found just once. These data belong to a study of blood T cell repertoires in COVID-19. Study-level background: Researchers got acute and convalescent COVID-19 samples from the United States, Italy and Spain. PBMCs, B-cell-depleted T cells, or T cells were the source of the cDNA or gDNA that made up the material.

The sample consisted of peripheral blood. The rearrangement uses TRBV7-8 and TRBJ1-1; 9 bases are a match to TRBD1. The origin of this receptor is a woman in her forties or fifties in a cohort sampled during active or convalescent COVID-19. The CDR3: CASSLAGTGEAFF. The DNA of the CDR3 is TGTGCCAGCAGCTTAGCGGGGACAGGGGAAGCTTTCTTT.